The next 18 T cell receptor beta chains were all read from a single sample in a study of blood T cell repertoires in COVID-19. Sequencing used immunoSEQ multiplex PCR; TCRdb keeps in-frame clones, though not all of them. The repertoire holds some 150,000 clones, with roughly 87% as singletons. The specimen sequenced was peripheral blood. The source of these receptors is a woman aged 50 to 60 with acute or convalescent COVID-19.

The chain uses TRBV5-1 and TRBJ2-1; 8 bases map to TRBD2. V dropped 4 bases and J dropped 4; count of bases not matched to a gene: 7. Germline loops: CDR1 SGHRS, CDR2 YFSETQ. The CDR3 has 15 residues. CDR3 sequence: CASSHRGGLYNEQFF. As DNA, the CDR3 is TGCGCCAGCAGCCATCGGGGGGGCCTTTACAATGAGCAGTTCTTC.

The chain couples TRBV6-5 to TRBJ1-2; 7 bases fit TRBD1. The CDR3 spans 12 residues. J lost 5 bases, V lost 10 bases, and 7 bases had no gene match. Germline CDR1 is MNHEY and CDR2 is SVGAGI. The CDR3 sequence is CATLPGQYGYTF. The DNA of the CDR3 is TGTGCCACACTACCGGGACAGTATGGCTACACCTTC.

The rearrangement links TRBV28 to TRBJ1-5; D possibly corresponds to TRBD1 (5 bases). The V gene lost 5 bases and the J gene lost 2 bases, with 13 bases spanning the gap. This CDR3 comprises 15 residues. Looked up from germline, CDR1 is MDHEN and CDR2 is SYDVKM. The CDR3: CASSLGMGRNQPQHF. CDR3 nucleotides: TGTGCCAGCAGTCTAGGTATGGGGCGCAATCAGCCCCAGCATTTT.

This clone was found a few times. The chain uses TRBV6-6 and TRBJ1-2; D not certain. This CDR3 is built from 11 residues. V was shortened by 6 bases and J by 3 bases, with 5 bases between the two germline ends. CDR1 and CDR2 (germline): MNHNY, SVGAGI (reference sequence). The CDR3, as DNA: TGTGCCAGCAGGTCGGACTATGGCTACACCTTC. It specifies CASRSDYGYTF.

V gene TRBV6-5 combines with J gene TRBJ2-7, with D uncertain. In germline, CDR1 is MNHEY, CDR2 SVGAGI. Trimming removed 6 bases from V and 2 bases from J, with 5 bases in between. This CDR3 is 11 amino acids long. CDR3: CASSPTYEQYF. The CDR3 nucleotides read TGTGCCAGCAGCCCAACCTACGAGCAGTACTTC.

This chain links TRBV18 with TRBJ1-1; tentatively, D is TRBD1 (5 bases). This CDR3 comprises 16 residues. V shed 3 bases and J shed 1 base, with 15 bases lying between them. Germline CDR1 and CDR2: KGHSH and LQKENI. The CDR3 DNA reads as TGTGCCAGCTCACCTGGGTCCGCAGGGCGGAACACTGAAGCTTTCTTT. Translating gives CASSPGSAGRNTEAFF.

The sample holds many counts of this clone. This chain joins TRBV3-1 (or the pseudogene TRBV3-2) and TRBJ1-4; no clear D gene. CDR1 is LGHDT, CDR2 YNNKEL, per germline (reference sequence). V lost 2 bases to trimming and J lost 6 bases, with 7 bases between them. The CDR3 contains 13 residues. CDR3 coding DNA: TGTGCCAGCAGCCAACTCGGGTATGAAAAACTGTTTTTT. Its protein product is CASSQLGYEKLFF.

This sequence joins TRBV27 and TRBJ1-1; D gene unclear. The V and J ends lost 5 bases and 4 bases respectively, with 11 bases between them. The CDR3 loop spans 13 amino acids. Germline V gene lookup returns CDR1 MNHEY and CDR2 SMNVEV (reference sequence). The CDR3 DNA follows: TGTGCCAGCAGTCTCCTGATGAGCACTGAAGCTTTCTTT. Translation: CASSLLMSTEAFF.

In its sample, this clone was seen a few times. This chain uses TRBV7-3 with TRBJ2-3; D unresolved. Germline CDR1 and CDR2: SGHTA and FQGTGA. V dropped 2 bases and J dropped 3 bases, with 6 bases sitting between them. The CDR3 totals 13 residues. CDR3 sequence (DNA): TGTGCCAGCAGCTTAGCTCGGACAGATACGCAGTATTTT. As protein: CASSLARTDTQYF.

The rearrangement uses TRBV19 and TRBJ1-1; 10 bases are a match to TRBD1. Germline V CDR1 and CDR2: LNHDA, SQIVND (reference sequence). CDR3 length equals 14 residues. After removal of 9 bases from V and 10 bases from J, the junction contained 14 bases not matched to a gene. DNA of the CDR3: TGTGCCAGCCTCGACAGGGGGCTGGAAGCGGGAGCTTTCTTT. Protein product: CASLDRGLEAGAFF. The full variable domain, its missing parts supplied by reference TRBV19 and TRBJ1-1, is DGGITQSPKYLFRKEGQNVTLSCEQNLNHDAMYWYRQDPGQGLRLIYYSQIVNDFQKGDIAEGYSVSREKKESFPLTVTSAQKNPTAFYLCASLDRGLEAGAFFGQGTRLTVV.

This clone was observed once. V gene TRBV5-1 combines with J gene TRBJ1-2, with TRBD1 as a possible D gene (5 bases). CDR3 size: 15 residues. With 0 bases removed from V and 5 bases from J, the gap between germline ends came to 14 bases. Germline loops: CDR1 SGHRS, CDR2 YFSETQ. CDR3 loop: CASSLEGSQGYGYTF. CDR3 nucleotide sequence: TGCGCCAGCAGCTTGGAAGGCAGTCAGGGTTATGGCTACACCTTC. Complete variable domain (other parts from reference TRBV5-1 and TRBJ1-2): KAGVTQTPRYLIKTRGQQVTLSCSPISGHRSVSWYQQTPGQGLQFLFEYFSETQRNKGNFPGRFSGRQFSNSRSEMNVSTLELGDSALYLCASSLEGSQGYGYTFGSGTRLTVV.

On this clone itself: Other DNA sequences in this specimen translate into the identical CDR3. The genes are TRBV6-5 and TRBJ2-7; 11 bases align to TRBD2. This CDR3 comprises 15 residues. Germline CDR1 is MNHEY and CDR2 is SVGAGI. The J segment lost 3 bases and the V segment lost 6 bases, leaving 7 bases of the junction unmatched. The DNA for the CDR3 is TGTGCCAGCAGGCAAACTAGCGGGAGTTTCTACGAGCAGTACTTC. As protein: CASRQTSGSFYEQYF.

Here the CDR3 reads CASSQGRGENSPLHF. In nucleotides, the CDR3 is TGCGCCAGCAGCCAAGGGAGGGGTGAAAATTCACCCCTCCACTTT. The V and J genes are TRBV4-1 and TRBJ1-6; tentatively, D is TRBD1 (5 bases). Trimming cost V 1 base and J 7 bases, with 11 bases left between them. CDR1 is MGHRA, CDR2 YSYEKL, per germline. The CDR3 has 15 residues.

V gene TRBV7-3 combines with J gene TRBJ2-3, with a possible D match to TRBD2 (6 bases). Germline V lookup: CDR1 SGHTA, CDR2 FQGTGA. V was trimmed by 5 bases and J by 6 bases, leaving 15 bases between them. This CDR3 comprises 14 residues. The CDR3 loop is CASSGASATDTQYF. DNA for the CDR3: TGTGCCAGCAGCGGGGCTAGCGCAACGGATACGCAGTATTTT.

In this sample, this clone turned up once. The V gene is TRBV5-1, the J gene TRBJ2-3; 8 bases are shared with TRBD2. This CDR3 has 16 residues. Germline V lookup: CDR1 SGHRS, CDR2 YFSETQ. V dropped 4 bases and J dropped 0; count of bases not matched to a gene: 7. CDR3 protein: CASSQTSGGSTDTQYF. The CDR3 DNA is TGCGCCAGCAGCCAAACTAGCGGAGGCAGCACAGATACGCAGTATTTT.

This clone was picked up a small number of times. The rearrangement uses TRBV11-3 and TRBJ2-2, with TRBD2 matching 7 bases. The length of the CDR3 is 17 residues. Germline CDR1 and CDR2: SGHNT and YENEEA. J was trimmed by 1 base and V by 2 bases; bases with no gene match: 7. CDR3 protein: CASSLTSSGVNTGELFF. CDR3 nucleotide sequence: TGTGCCAGCAGCTTAACTTCTAGCGGAGTGAACACCGGGGAGCTGTTTTTT.

This clone showed up just a few times. The J gene is TRBJ1-2, the V gene TRBV30, with D unclear. The CDR3 has 13 amino acids. Between the trimmed V and J ends, which lost 3 bases and 4 bases, there was a span of 12 bases. Germline lookup yields CDR1 GTSNPN and CDR2 SVGIG (reference sequence). This chain's CDR3 is CAWRAGVGYGYTF. Written as DNA, the CDR3 is TGTGCCTGGAGAGCGGGAGTAGGCTATGGCTACACCTTC.

The V call is TRBV4-1, the J call TRBJ1-1; 9 bases map to TRBD1. The V segment lost 0 bases and the J segment 3 bases; nucleotides outside the gene matches: 2. This CDR3 is 15 amino acids long. Germline CDR1 and CDR2: MGHRA and YSYEKL. The chain's CDR3 is CASSQEWTGDTEAFF. The CDR3 region has the DNA TGCGCCAGCAGCCAAGAGTGGACAGGGGACACTGAAGCTTTCTTT.